This T cell receptor (beta chain) emerged from a study of CD8+ T cells in alopecia areata. Study results and limitations: Clonality in the scalp and expanded CD8+ clones ranked among the top 100 were significantly decreased by tofacitinib.

Regarding treatment: oral pan-JAK inhibitor, 5-10 mg twice daily. Concerning this clone itself: Its antigen is unknown.

The germline gives CDR1 SNHLY, CDR2 FYNNEI. The CDR3 is made up of 12 amino acids. V lost 5 bases and J lost 4, with 8 bases in between. As the sequencing template, cDNA was produced by extracting RNA and reverse transcribing it. Here immunoSEQ multiplex PCR was the method, and the copy in TCRdb shows in-frame clones only, minus some. The repertoire consists of fewer than 250,000 clones, with about 40% occurring once and the leading ten covering roughly 2.6%. Material: CD4+ T cells sorted from blood, obtained at approximately week 37, from a patient treated with tofacitinib. This sequence originates from a human donor with alopecia areata. This chain links TRBV2 with TRBJ1-2; TRBD1 is a possible D gene (5 bases). The CDR3: CASSRQSYGYTF. The DNA for the CDR3 is TGTGCCAGCAGTCGACAGTCCTATGGCTACACCTTC.